The clone carrying this T cell receptor beta chain has just one count. The source of the sample is a study of cytomegalovirus exposure and HLA in healthy donors. Germline CDR1 and CDR2: SGHVS and FNYEAQ. Germline trimming cut 4 bases from V and 5 bases from J; bases unmatched to any gene: 7. The CDR3 loop spans 14 amino acids. 60 Vbeta and 13 Jbeta primers were used in PCR. Libraries were prepared by immunoSEQ multiplex PCR; TCRdb keeps only in-frame clonotypes and omits some of them. The top ten clones hold about 2.5% of a sample with around 280,000 clones, roughly 90% of them seen once. This chain connects TRBV7-6 to TRBJ2-5; 7 bases map to TRBD2. Specimen: PBMCs. The clonotype was recovered from a woman under 30 in good health and CMV-seronegative. The CDR3 reads CASSSLSSGETQYF. The CDR3 nucleotides are TGTGCCAGCAGCTCCCTGAGTAGCGGGGAGACCCAGTACTTC.